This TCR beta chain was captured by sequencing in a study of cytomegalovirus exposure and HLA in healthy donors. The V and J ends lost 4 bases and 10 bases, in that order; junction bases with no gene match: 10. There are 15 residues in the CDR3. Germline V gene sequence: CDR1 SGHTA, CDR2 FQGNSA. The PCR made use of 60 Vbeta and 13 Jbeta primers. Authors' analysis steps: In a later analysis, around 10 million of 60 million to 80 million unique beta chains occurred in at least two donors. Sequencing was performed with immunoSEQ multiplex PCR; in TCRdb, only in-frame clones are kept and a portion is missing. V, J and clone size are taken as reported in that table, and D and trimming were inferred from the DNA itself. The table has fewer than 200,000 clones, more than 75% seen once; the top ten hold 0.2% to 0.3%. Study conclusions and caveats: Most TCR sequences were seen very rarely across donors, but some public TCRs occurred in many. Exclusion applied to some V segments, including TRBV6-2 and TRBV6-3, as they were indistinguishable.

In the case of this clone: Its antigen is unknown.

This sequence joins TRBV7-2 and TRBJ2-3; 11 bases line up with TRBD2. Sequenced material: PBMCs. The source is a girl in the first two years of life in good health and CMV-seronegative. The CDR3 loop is CASSSIAGGTRAQYF. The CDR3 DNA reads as TGTGCCAGCAGCTCTATAGCGGGAGGGACTCGGGCGCAGTATTTT.